This TCR beta chain was sequenced in a study of cytomegalovirus exposure and HLA in healthy donors. Germline loops: CDR1 MDHEN, CDR2 SYDVKM. The CDR3 runs 14 residues. J was trimmed by 5 bases and V by 5 bases; bases with no gene match: 7. In the PCR, 60 Vbeta and 13 Jbeta primers were used. Using immunoSEQ multiplex PCR, the repertoire was profiled, and TCRdb retains in-frame clones only, with some absent. This sample has more than 110,000 clones, with 70% found just once. The receptor comes from a woman in her 30s in good health and CMV-seronegative. Sequencing input: PBMCs. The gene calls are TRBV28 and TRBJ2-3, with 7 bases aligning to TRBD1. Here the CDR3 reads CASSTGQVEDTQYF. DNA of the CDR3: TGTGCCAGCAGTACCGGACAGGTTGAAGATACGCAGTATTTT.